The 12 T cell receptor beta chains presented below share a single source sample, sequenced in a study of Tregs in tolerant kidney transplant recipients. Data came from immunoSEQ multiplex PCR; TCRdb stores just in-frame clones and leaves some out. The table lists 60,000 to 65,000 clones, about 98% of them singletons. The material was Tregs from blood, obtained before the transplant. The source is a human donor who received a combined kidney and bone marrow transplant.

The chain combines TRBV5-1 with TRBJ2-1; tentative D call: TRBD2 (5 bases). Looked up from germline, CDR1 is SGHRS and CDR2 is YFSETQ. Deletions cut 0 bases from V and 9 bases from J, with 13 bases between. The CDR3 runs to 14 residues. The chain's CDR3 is CASSLALVDGEQFF. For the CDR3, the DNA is TGCGCCAGCAGCTTGGCACTAGTGGACGGTGAGCAGTTCTTC.

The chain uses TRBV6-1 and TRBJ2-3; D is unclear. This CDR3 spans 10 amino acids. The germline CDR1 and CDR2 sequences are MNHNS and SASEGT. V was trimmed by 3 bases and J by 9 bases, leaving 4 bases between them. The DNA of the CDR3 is TGTGCCAGCAGTGACGGGACGCAGTATTTT. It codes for CASSDGTQYF.

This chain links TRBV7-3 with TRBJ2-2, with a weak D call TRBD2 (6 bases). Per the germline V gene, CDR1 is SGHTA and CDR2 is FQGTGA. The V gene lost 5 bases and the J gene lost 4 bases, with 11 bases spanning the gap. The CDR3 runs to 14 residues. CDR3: CASSQLAFTGELFF. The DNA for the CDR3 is TGTGCCAGCAGCCAGCTAGCGTTCACCGGGGAGCTGTTTTTT.

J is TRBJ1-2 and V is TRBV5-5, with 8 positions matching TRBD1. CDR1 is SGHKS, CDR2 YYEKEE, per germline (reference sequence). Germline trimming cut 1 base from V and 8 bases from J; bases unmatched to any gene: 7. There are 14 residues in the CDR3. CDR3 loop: CASSLQQGGVGYTF. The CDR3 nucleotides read TGTGCCAGCAGCTTGCAACAGGGGGGGGTCGGCTACACCTTC.

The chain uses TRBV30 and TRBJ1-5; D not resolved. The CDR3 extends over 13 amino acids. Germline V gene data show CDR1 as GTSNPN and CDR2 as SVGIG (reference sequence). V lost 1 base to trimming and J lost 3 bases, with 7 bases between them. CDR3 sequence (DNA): TGTGCCTGGAGTGACGACAACAATCAGCCCCAGCATTTT. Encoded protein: CAWSDDNNQPQHF.

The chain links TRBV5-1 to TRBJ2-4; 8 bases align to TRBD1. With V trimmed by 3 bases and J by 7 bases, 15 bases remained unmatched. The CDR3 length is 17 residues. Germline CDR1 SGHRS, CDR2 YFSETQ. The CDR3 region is CASSYKGSGQGINIQYF. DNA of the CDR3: TGCGCCAGCAGCTACAAGGGGTCTGGACAGGGAATTAACATTCAGTACTTC.

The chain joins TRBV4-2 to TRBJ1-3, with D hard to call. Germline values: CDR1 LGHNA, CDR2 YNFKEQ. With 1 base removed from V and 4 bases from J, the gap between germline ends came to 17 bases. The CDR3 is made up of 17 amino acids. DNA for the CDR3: TGTGCCAGCAGCCAAGTGGCGGTCACGGCACTCGGAAACACCATATATTTT. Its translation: CASSQVAVTALGNTIYF.

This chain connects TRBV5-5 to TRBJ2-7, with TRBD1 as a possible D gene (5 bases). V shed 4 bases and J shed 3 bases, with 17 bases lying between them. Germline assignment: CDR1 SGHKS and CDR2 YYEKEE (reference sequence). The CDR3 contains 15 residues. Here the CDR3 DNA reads TGTGCCAGCAGCCCCTACTCGACAGCCATCTACGAGCAGTACTTC. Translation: CASSPYSTAIYEQYF.

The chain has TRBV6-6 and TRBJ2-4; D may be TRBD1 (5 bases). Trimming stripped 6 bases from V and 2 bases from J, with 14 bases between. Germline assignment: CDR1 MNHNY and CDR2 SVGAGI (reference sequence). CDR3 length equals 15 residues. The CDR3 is CASRTFQGSKNIQYF. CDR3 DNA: TGTGCCAGCAGAACCTTCCAGGGATCCAAAAACATTCAGTACTTC.

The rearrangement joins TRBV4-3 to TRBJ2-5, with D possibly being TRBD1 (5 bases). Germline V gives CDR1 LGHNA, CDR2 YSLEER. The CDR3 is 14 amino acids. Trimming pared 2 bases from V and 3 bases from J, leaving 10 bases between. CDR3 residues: CASSQFLGEETQYF. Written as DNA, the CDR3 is TGCGCCAGCAGCCAATTCTTAGGGGAAGAGACCCAGTACTTC.

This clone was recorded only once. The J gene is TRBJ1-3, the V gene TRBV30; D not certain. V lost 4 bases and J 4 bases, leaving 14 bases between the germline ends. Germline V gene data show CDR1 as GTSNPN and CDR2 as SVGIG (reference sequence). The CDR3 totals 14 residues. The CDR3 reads CAWNLEVSGNTIYF. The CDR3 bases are TGTGCCTGGAATCTTGAGGTTTCCGGAAACACCATATATTTT.

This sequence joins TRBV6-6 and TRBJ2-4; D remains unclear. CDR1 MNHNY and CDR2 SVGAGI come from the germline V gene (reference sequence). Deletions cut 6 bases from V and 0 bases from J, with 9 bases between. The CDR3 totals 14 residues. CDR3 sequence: CASSPLLAKNIQYF. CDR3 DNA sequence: TGTGCCAGCAGCCCACTTCTAGCCAAAAACATTCAGTACTTC.